This TCR beta chain was documented in a study of blood T cell repertoires in COVID-19. Authors' data handling: Amplification with reference gene primers provided the estimates of nucleated cell counts. Using immunoSEQ multiplex PCR, the repertoire was profiled, and TCRdb retains in-frame clones only, with some absent. D and trimming come from the DNA, and the V and J calls and clone size come from that table. The table lists 250,000 to 300,000 clones, approximately 88% of them singletons. The CDR3 has 12 amino acids. The germline gives CDR1 MDHEN, CDR2 SYDVKM. V trimming: 10 bases; J trimming: 6 bases; junction bases outside the gene matches: 8.

Sequenced material: peripheral blood. The clonotype originates from a woman in her 70s with COVID-19, enrolled during active disease. The chain carries TRBV28 and TRBJ1-2, with TRBD1 matching over 7 bases. CDR3 nucleotides: TGTGCCATCACAGGGGTGAGTGATGGCTACACCTTC. This sequence encodes CAITGVSDGYTF.